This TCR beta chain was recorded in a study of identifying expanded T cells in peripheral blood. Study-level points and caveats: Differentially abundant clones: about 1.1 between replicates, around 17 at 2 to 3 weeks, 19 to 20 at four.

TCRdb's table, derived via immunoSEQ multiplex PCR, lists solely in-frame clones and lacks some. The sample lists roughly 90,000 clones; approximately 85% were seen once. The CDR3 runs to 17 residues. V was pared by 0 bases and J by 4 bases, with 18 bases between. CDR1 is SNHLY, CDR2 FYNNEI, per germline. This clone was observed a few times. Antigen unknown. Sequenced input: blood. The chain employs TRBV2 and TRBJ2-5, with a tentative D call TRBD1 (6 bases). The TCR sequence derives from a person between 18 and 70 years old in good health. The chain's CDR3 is CASSEALFARGRETQYF. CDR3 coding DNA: TGTGCCAGCAGTGAAGCGCTTTTTGCCAGGGGCCGAGAGACCCAGTACTTC.